The 17 T cell receptor beta chains reported below all come from one sample, sequenced in a study of T-cell reconstitution after alpha-beta-depleted transplantation in children. Library preparation (for TCRbeta) was performed with unique molecular identifiers. TCRdb ran MiXCR on the PCR reads and lists one entry per CDR3 protein. The sample has about 640,000 distinct CDR3 sequences; approximately 16% are singletons. The source was PBMCs from the stem cell graft donor, collected from the stem cell graft. These receptor sequences come from a human donor who donated a stem cell graft to a child with acute myeloid leukemia.

The CDR3 protein is CASSYAGAGNQPQHF. CDR3 in DNA: TGTGCCAGCAGTTACGCGGGGGCCGGCAATCAGCCCCAGCATTTT. This rearrangement joins TRBV6-2 or TRBV6-3 to TRBJ1-5; tentative D call: TRBD1 (6 bases). From germline, CDR1 is MNHEY and CDR2 SVGEGT. Trimming pared 2 bases from V and 2 bases from J, leaving 10 bases between. The CDR3 consists of 15 residues.

This clonotype was seen ten or more times. V usage is TRBV5-1 and J usage is TRBJ2-2; D not resolved. Germline CDR1 and CDR2: SGHRS and YFSETQ. This CDR3 is 14 amino acids long. V lost 0 bases, J lost 3 bases, and 6 bases lay in between. DNA of the CDR3: TGCGCCAGCAGCTTGGTCACCTACACCGGGGAGCTGTTTTTT. Its translation is CASSLVTYTGELFF.

In regard to this clonotype: This may stem from a read error, because a much larger clone lies one nucleotide away. The V and J genes are TRBV7-3 and TRBJ2-3, with D perhaps TRBD1 (6 bases). The CDR3 is 14 residues long. Germline CDR1 SGHTA, CDR2 FQGTGA. The V end lost 3 bases, the J end lost 2 bases, and 9 bases lay between the germline ends. CDR3 loop: CASSFDRFTDTQYF. In nucleotides, the CDR3 is TGTGCCAGCAGCTTCGACAGGTTCACAGATACGCAGTATTTT.

This clonotype was counted only a few times. This chain joins TRBV14 and TRBJ2-3; no clear D. Germline CDR1 reads SGHDN; CDR2 reads FVKESK. CDR3 size: 17 residues. V lost 1 base and J lost 1, with 15 bases in between. CDR3 sequence reads: CASSQVPKTGGTDTQYF. The CDR3 region has the DNA TGTGCCAGCAGCCAAGTACCAAAAACTGGCGGCACAGATACGCAGTATTTT.

In its sample, this clonotype was seen many times. The chain couples TRBV6-6 to TRBJ2-3, with 11 positions matching TRBD2. With V trimmed by 9 bases and J by 3 bases, 5 bases remained unmatched. The CDR3 covers 14 residues. The germline V gene encodes CDR1 MNHNY and CDR2 SVGAGI (reference sequence). The CDR3 nucleotides are TGTGCCAGTCTTAGCGGGGGGGCGACAGATACGCAGTATTTT. Its protein product is CASLSGGATDTQYF.

This clonotype showed up many times. The chain combines TRBV7-8 with TRBJ2-7; D perhaps matches TRBD1 (5 bases). Deletions cut 1 base from V and 5 bases from J, with 9 bases between. Looked up from germline, CDR1 is SGHVS and CDR2 is FQNEAQ. The CDR3 has 13 amino acids. The CDR3 reads CASSLVGVDEQYF. CDR3 DNA sequence: TGTGCCAGCAGCTTAGTAGGGGTCGACGAGCAGTACTTC.

This clonotype was seen ten or more times. This chain uses TRBV20-1 with TRBJ1-5; TRBD1 is a possible D gene (5 bases). Trimming took 1 base from V and 8 from J, leaving 9 bases between them. The CDR3 contains 12 residues. The germline CDR1 and CDR2 sequences are DFQATT and SNEGSKA (reference sequence). CDR3 sequence: CSARGGAEPQHF. DNA for the CDR3: TGCAGTGCTAGAGGAGGGGCGGAGCCCCAGCATTTT.

This clonotype was counted only a few times. The chain uses TRBV5-1 and TRBJ1-1, with 7 positions matching TRBD1. Trimming took 4 bases from V and 1 from J; bases not matched to a gene: 10. Germline CDR1 and CDR2: SGHRS and YFSETQ. CDR3 length equals 16 residues. The CDR3 coding sequence is TGCGCCAGCAGCCCACGACAGGGTTTCCGGAACACTGAAGCTTTCTTT. Translating it yields CASSPRQGFRNTEAFF.

This clonotype occurred many times. This chain links TRBV12-3 or TRBV12-4 with TRBJ1-2; D is ambiguous. This CDR3 region has 11 residues. Trimming took off 4 bases at V and 6 bases at J, with 6 bases between the two ends. The CDR3 DNA sequence: TGTGCCAGCAGTTCCGGACATGGCTACACCTTC. Encoded protein: CASSSGHGYTF.

In its sample, this clonotype was seen many times. The chain's CDR3 is CSALAGGRGDIQYF. As DNA, the CDR3 is TGCAGTGCTTTAGCGGGGGGCCGGGGAGACATTCAGTACTTC. V is TRBV20-1 and J is TRBJ2-4; 10 nucleotides match TRBD2. The CDR3 covers 14 residues. Per the germline V gene, CDR1 is DFQATT and CDR2 is SNEGSKA (reference sequence). V lost 5 bases and J lost 8; bases outside the gene matches: 9.

The chain links TRBV4-2 to TRBJ1-1; TRBD1 might be the D (5 bases). The germline CDR1 and CDR2 sequences are LGHNA and YNFKEQ. The ends were cut back, 0 bases at V and 6 bases at J, with 14 bases in the middle. The CDR3 runs to 15 residues. For the CDR3, the DNA is TGTGCCAGCAGCCAAGATGGGGGGAGAGGGTCTGAAGCTTTCTTT. Its translation is CASSQDGGRGSEAFF.

This clonotype was picked up a small number of times. The gene calls are TRBV20-1 and TRBJ1-4; D is possibly TRBD1 (5 bases). Germline V gene data show CDR1 as DFQATT and CDR2 as SNEGSKA (reference sequence). CDR3 size: 14 residues. The V and J ends lost 0 bases and 7 bases respectively, with 12 bases between them. The CDR3 coding sequence is TGCAGTGCTAGAGATCGGGGCGGCGCTGAAAAACTGTTTTTT. Amino acid sequence: CSARDRGGAEKLFF.

This clonotype has a count of ten or more. The chain carries TRBV5-1 and TRBJ1-1; 8 nucleotides line up with TRBD1. With V trimmed by 4 bases and J by 5 bases, 10 bases remained unmatched. The CDR3 has 15 amino acids. CDR1 is SGHRS and CDR2 is YFSETQ in the germline V gene. The CDR3 sequence is CASSPQQGVGTEAFF. As DNA, the CDR3 is TGCGCCAGCAGCCCCCAACAGGGGGTCGGAACTGAAGCTTTCTTT.

This sequence joins TRBV20-1 and TRBJ1-4; TRBD1 matches 7 bases. The CDR3 totals 13 residues. J gave up 6 bases and V 6 bases, and 7 bases lay outside the gene matches. Germline V gene lookup returns CDR1 DFQATT and CDR2 SNEGSKA (reference sequence). CDR3 DNA: TGCAGTGCCCAAGACAGGGTTGATGAAAAACTGTTTTTT. Amino acids: CSAQDRVDEKLFF.

This clonotype showed up many times. V is TRBV20-1 and J is TRBJ2-7; 9 bases match TRBD1. V lost 5 bases to trimming and J lost 3 bases; unmatched junction nucleotides: 5. This CDR3 contains 13 residues. The germline V gene has CDR1 DFQATT and CDR2 SNEGSKA (reference sequence). CDR3 protein: CSAPRQGGYEQYF. The CDR3 coding sequence is TGCAGTGCTCCCCGACAGGGGGGCTACGAGCAGTACTTC.

The V gene is TRBV9, the J gene TRBJ2-5; D gene unclear. This CDR3 has 16 residues. With 0 bases removed from V and 0 bases from J, the gap between germline ends came to 12 bases. Germline-derived CDR1 and CDR2 are SGDLS and YYNGEE. The DNA for the CDR3 is TGTGCCAGCAGCGTAGCAATGGGAACAAACCAAGAGACCCAGTACTTC. It is translated as CASSVAMGTNQETQYF.

This clonotype was detected many times. V usage is TRBV20-1 and J usage is TRBJ1-1; D is perhaps TRBD1 (6 bases). The V end was cut by 6 bases, the J end by 3 bases, with 14 bases between. The CDR3 is made up of 13 amino acids. In germline, CDR1 is DFQATT, CDR2 SNEGSKA (reference sequence). The CDR3 DNA is TGCAGTGCCGACTTCAGGGGCGACACTGAAGCTTTCTTT. This encodes CSADFRGDTEAFF.